This T cell receptor (beta chain) is drawn from a study of T cells in Graves' hyperthyroidism and ophthalmopathy. From germline, CDR1 is LNHDA and CDR2 SQIVND (reference sequence). The CDR3 extends over 16 amino acids. Trimming stripped 3 bases from V and 8 bases from J, with 20 bases between. RNA transcripts yielded amplified TCR beta CDR3 regions. HTBI primers drove first-round RT-PCR of the TCR CDR3. TCRdb fed the multiplex PCR reads into MiXCR, producing one record per CDR3 protein. The data show a few hundred thousand distinct CDR3 sequences, with more than 11% seen just once and 5% to 7% held by the top ten.

The chain has TRBV19 and TRBJ2-1; tentative D call: TRBD1 (5 bases). This clonotype was sampled from a woman in her 30s with Graves' hyperthyroidism that later progressed to Graves' ophthalmopathy. Input material: blood. The CDR3 sequence: CASSIPFFGARDEQFF. The CDR3 DNA is TGTGCCAGTAGTATCCCCTTCTTTGGGGCTAGGGATGAGCAGTTCTTC.